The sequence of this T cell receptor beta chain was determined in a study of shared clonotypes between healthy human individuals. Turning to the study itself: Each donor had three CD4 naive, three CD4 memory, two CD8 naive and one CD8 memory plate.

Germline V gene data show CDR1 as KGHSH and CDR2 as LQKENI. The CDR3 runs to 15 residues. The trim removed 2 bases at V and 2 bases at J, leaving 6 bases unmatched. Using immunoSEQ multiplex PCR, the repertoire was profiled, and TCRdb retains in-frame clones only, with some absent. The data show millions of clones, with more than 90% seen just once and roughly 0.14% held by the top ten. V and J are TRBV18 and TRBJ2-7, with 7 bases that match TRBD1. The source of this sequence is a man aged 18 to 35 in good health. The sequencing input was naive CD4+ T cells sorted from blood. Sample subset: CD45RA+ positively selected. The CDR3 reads CASSPVGGETYEQYF. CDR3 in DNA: TGTGCCAGCTCACCAGTAGGGGGCGAAACCTACGAGCAGTACTTC.